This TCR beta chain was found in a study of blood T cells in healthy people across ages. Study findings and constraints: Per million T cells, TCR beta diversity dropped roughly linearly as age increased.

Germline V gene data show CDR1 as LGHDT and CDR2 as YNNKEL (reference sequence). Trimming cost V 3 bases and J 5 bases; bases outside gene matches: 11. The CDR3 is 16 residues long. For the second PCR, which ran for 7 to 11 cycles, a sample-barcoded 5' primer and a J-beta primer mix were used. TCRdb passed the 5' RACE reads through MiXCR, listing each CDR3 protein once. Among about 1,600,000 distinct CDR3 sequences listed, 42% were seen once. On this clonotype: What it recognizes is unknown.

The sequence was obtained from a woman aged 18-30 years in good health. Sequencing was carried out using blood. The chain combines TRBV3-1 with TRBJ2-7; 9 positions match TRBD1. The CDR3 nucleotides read TGTGCCAGCAGCCAGCCCCAGGGACAGGGAAGGAACGAGCAGTACTTC. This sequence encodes CASSQPQGQGRNEQYF.